This is a list of T cell receptor beta chains from one sample in a study of tumor-infiltrating lymphocytes in localized non-small cell lung cancer. Produced via immunoSEQ multiplex PCR; TCRdb's table is partial and in-frame only. The profile covers just under 30,000 clones, with approximately 85% appearing a single time and roughly 1.9% taken by the ten largest. Sequencing was performed on lung tumor tissue. The receptor set was obtained from a human donor with non-small cell lung cancer. The CDR3 runs from the conserved cysteine through the conserved F or W. A D gene is named only where the DNA matches it firmly. Clone size is not always given. Where it is, it says once, few, many or a class for expanded clones.

j_gene | abundance | v_gene | d_gene | CDR3nt | CDR3aa
TRBJ1-5 | once | TRBV7-9 | . | TGTGCCAGCAGCTTAGGGGAGGGGTCCAATCAGCCCCAGCATTTT | CASSLGEGSNQPQHF
TRBJ2-2 | . | TRBV27 | . | TGTGCCAGCAGTTTATATATACCGAACACCGGGGAGCTGTTTTTT | CASSLYIPNTGELFF
TRBJ2-1 | . | TRBV4-1 | . | TGCGCCAGCAGCCAAGAGAGCCCCAATGAGCAGTTCTTC | CASSQESPNEQFF
TRBJ1-2 | . | TRBV6-1 | TRBD1 | TGTGCCAGCAGTCAAGACAGGGCAGCCAGGATGGGTGGCTACACCTTC | CASSQDRAARMGGYTF
TRBJ1-5 | . | TRBV19 | . | TGTGCCAGTAGTATTGGGCCCAGGCCGAGCAATCAGCCCCAGCATTTT | CASSIGPRPSNQPQHF
TRBJ2-5 | . | TRBV6-6 | . | TGTGCCAGCAGTTACGACAGCGGATTTAAAGACCAGTACTTC | CASSYDSGFKDQYF
TRBJ1-4 | . | TRBV6-5 | . | TGTGCCAGCAGTTACTCGCTATCAACTAATGAAAAACTGTTTTTT | CASSYSLSTNEKLFF
TRBJ1-4 | . | TRBV5-4 | . | TGTGCCAGCAGCAACCGGGAGTCGGTGGAAAAACTGTTTTTT | CASSNRESVEKLFF
TRBJ1-1 | . | TRBV29-1 | . | TGCAGCATCGGGGTTTCTGAAGCTTTCTTT | CSIGVSEAFF
TRBJ1-1 | . | TRBV7-9 | . | TGTGCCAGCAGCTCTATTGCTGAAGCTTTCTTT | CASSSIAEAFF
TRBJ1-5 | . | TRBV7-2 | . | TGTGCCAGCAGCGCTCGACTGGATCAGCCCCAGCATTTT | CASSARLDQPQHF
TRBJ1-2 | . | TRBV28 | . | TGTGCCAGCAGTCTAAGAGGGGATGGCTACACCTTC | CASSLRGDGYTF
TRBJ2-7 | . | TRBV6-5 | TRBD2 | TGTGCCAGCAGTTCTCGTCCTAGCGGGGGTTACGAGCAGTACTTC | CASSSRPSGGYEQYF
TRBJ2-3 | few | TRBV5-1 | . | TGCGCCAGCAGCGATCCAACAAGGTCAGATACGCAGTATTTT | CASSDPTRSDTQYF
TRBJ1-2 | few | TRBV19 | . | TGTGCCAGTAGTATTGGGGGGCAGGACTCTAACTATGGCTACACCTTC | CASSIGGQDSNYGYTF
TRBJ2-1 | . | TRBV5-1 | TRBD1 | TGCGCCAGCAGCCTTCTCCGGACAGGGAGCTCCTACAATGAGCAGTTCTTC | CASSLLRTGSSYNEQFF
TRBJ2-1 | . | TRBV30 | TRBD2 | TGTGCAAGCGGAGCGGGGGGGCTAGCCTACAATGAGCAGTTCTTC | CASGAGGLAYNEQFF
TRBJ2-7 | . | TRBV11-2 | TRBD1 | TGTGCCAGCAGCCTGGACAGGGGGGGACCGGAGCAGTACTTC | CASSLDRGGPEQYF
TRBJ1-2 | once | TRBV7-8 | . | TGTGCCAGCAGCTTAGGTCCAGGAGCTAACTATGGCTACACCTTC | CASSLGPGANYGYTF
TRBJ1-5 | . | TRBV19 | . | TGTGCCAGTAGCAACCGCCCGCCGACAGGTTCCCGCCCCAGGCAGCCCCAGCATTTT | CASSNRPPTGSRPRQPQHF
TRBJ2-5 | once | TRBV18 | . | TGTGCCAGCTCACAACGCGGCCAAGAGACCCAGTACTTC | CASSQRGQETQYF
TRBJ1-2 | . | TRBV6-1 | . | TGTGCCAGCAGCGTCGCCATAGCCCTATTCTATGGCTACACCTTC | CASSVAIALFYGYTF
TRBJ2-5 | . | TRBV6-5 | TRBD1 | TGTGCCAGCAGTTACTCCGCGACAGGGAACCAAGAGACCCAGTACTTC | CASSYSATGNQETQYF
TRBJ2-7 | few | TRBV9 | . | TGTGCCAGCAGCGTAGGATTAGGACAGACCTACGAGCAGTACTTC | CASSVGLGQTYEQYF
TRBJ2-1 | . | TRBV15 | TRBD2 | TGTGCCACCAGCTTCGGCCCAGGACTAGACAATGAGCAGTTCTTC | CATSFGPGLDNEQFF
TRBJ1-2 | . | TRBV29-1 | . | TGCAGCGTTGCGTCAGGGGATGGCTACACCTTC | CSVASGDGYTF
TRBJ2-7 | . | TRBV7-2 | . | TGTGCCAGCAGCTTAGCCGCAGGGCTACTCGATTACGAGCAGTACTTC | CASSLAAGLLDYEQYF
TRBJ2-7 | . | TRBV14 | . | TGTGCCAGCACCCTCTCCAGCGGGCCCTACGAGCAGTACTTC | CASTLSSGPYEQYF
TRBJ1-5 | . | TRBV5-1 | . | TGCGCCAGCAGCTTGGAAGGTCAGGCCCGGGGGCCCCAGCATTTT | CASSLEGQARGPQHF
TRBJ1-6 | . | TRBV4-3 | . | TGCGCCAGCAGCCAAGGATATGTAGGCCGGTATAATTCACCCCTCCACTTT | CASSQGYVGRYNSPLHF
TRBJ2-7 | . | TRBV6-1 | . | TGTGCCAGCAGTGGAAAGGGACCGGCAATCTACGAGCAGTACTTC | CASSGKGPAIYEQYF